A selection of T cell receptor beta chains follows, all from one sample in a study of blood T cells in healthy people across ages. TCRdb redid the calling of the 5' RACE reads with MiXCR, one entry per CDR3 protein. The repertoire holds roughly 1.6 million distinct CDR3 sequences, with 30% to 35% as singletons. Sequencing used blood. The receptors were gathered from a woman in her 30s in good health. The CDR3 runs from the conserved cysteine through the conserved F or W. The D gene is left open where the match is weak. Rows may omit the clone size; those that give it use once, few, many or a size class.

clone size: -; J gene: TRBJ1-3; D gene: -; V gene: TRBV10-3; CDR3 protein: CAIRETVSGNTIYF; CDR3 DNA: TGTGCCATCAGGGAGACAGTCTCTGGAAACACCATATATTTT
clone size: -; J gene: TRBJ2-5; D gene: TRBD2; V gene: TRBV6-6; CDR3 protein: CASSYSSGGHHWETQYF; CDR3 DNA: TGTGCCAGCAGTTACTCTAGCGGGGGGCACCATTGGGAGACCCAGTACTTC
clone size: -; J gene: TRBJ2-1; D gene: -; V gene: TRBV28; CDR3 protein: CASIKIQGNKQFF; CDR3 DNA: TGTGCCAGCATTAAAATCCAGGGTAATAAGCAGTTCTTC
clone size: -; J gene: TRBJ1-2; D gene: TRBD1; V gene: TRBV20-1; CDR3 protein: CSGDREGFNGYTF; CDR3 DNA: TGCAGTGGCGACAGGGAGGGATTTAATGGCTACACCTTC
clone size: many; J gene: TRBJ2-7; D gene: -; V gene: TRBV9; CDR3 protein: CATTHYEQYF; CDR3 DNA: TGTGCCACCACACACTACGAGCAGTACTTC
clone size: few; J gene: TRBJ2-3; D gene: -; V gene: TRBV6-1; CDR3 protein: CASSPGASEDTQYF; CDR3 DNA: TGTGCCAGCAGTCCCGGAGCTAGTGAAGATACGCAGTATTTT
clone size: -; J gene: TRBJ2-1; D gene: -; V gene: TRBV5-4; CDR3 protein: CASSLRRVNEQFF; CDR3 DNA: TGTGCCAGCAGCTTGCGGAGGGTAAATGAGCAGTTCTTC
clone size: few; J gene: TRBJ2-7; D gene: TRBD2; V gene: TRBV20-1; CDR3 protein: CSATAGSPPRRYEQYF; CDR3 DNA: TGCAGTGCCACAGCGGGGAGCCCACCCAGACGGTACGAGCAGTACTTC
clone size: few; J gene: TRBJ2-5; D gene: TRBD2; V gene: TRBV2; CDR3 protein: CASSRTSGDGADLETQYF; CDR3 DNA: TGTGCCAGCAGTCGGACTAGCGGGGACGGCGCTGACTTAGAGACCCAGTACTTC
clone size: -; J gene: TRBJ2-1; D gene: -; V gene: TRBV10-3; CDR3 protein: CAIRSTDRGIGNEQFF; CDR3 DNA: TGTGCCATCAGGAGCACCGACAGAGGGATAGGGAATGAGCAGTTCTTC
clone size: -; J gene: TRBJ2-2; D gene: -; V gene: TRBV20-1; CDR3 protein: CSAGKTGELFF; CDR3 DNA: TGCAGTGCTGGGAAAACCGGGGAGCTGTTTTTT
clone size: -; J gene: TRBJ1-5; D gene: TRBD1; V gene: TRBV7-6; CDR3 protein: CASSLAGGISQPQHF; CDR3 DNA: TGTGCCAGCAGCTTGGCAGGGGGCATAAGTCAGCCCCAGCATTTT
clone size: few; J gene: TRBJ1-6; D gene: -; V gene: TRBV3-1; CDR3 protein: CASSQGTYNSPLHF; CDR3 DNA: TGTGCCAGCAGCCAAGGGACATATAATTCACCCCTCCACTTT
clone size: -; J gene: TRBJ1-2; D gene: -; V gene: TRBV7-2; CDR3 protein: CASSPSGRSLGYTF; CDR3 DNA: TGTGCCAGCAGCCCCTCTGGACGGTCCCTAGGCTACACCTTC
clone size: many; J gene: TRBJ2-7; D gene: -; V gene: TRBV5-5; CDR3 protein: CASSLEAREQYF; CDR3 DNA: TGTGCCAGCAGCCTGGAGGCGAGGGAGCAGTACTTC
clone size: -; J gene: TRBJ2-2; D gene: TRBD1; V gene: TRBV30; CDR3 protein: CAWSSRDRGRVGELFF; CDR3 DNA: TGTGCCTGGAGTTCACGGGACAGGGGGAGGGTCGGGGAGCTGTTTTTT
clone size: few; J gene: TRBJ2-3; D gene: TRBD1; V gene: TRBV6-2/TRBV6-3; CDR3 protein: CASRRGDRGRDTQYF; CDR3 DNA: TGTGCCAGCAGGCGAGGGGACAGGGGTAGAGATACGCAGTATTTT
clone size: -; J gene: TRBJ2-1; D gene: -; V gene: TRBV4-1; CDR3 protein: CAGSQDFTVDNEQFF; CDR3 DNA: TGCGCCGGCAGCCAAGATTTTACTGTGGACAATGAGCAGTTCTTC
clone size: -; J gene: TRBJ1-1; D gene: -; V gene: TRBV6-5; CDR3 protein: CASSSPRYTEAFF; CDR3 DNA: TGTGCCAGCAGTTCCCCAAGGTACACTGAAGCTTTCTTT
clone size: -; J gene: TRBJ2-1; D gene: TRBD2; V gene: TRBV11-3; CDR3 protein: CASSSASGGPRGEQFF; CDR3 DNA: TGTGCCAGCAGCTCCGCTAGCGGGGGTCCTCGTGGAGAGCAGTTCTTC
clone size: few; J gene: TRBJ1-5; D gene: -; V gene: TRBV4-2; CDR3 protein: CASSRQAGNNQQPQHF; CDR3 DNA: TGTGCCAGCAGCCGTCAGGCGGGGAACAATCAACAGCCCCAGCATTTT
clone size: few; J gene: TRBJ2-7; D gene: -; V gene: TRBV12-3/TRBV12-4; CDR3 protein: CASSELGRGSEEQYF; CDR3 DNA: TGTGCCAGCAGTGAACTAGGCCGGGGTTCGGAAGAGCAGTACTTC
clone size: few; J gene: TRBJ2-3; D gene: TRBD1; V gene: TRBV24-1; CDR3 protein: CATSDRTGSTDTQYF; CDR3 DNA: TGTGCCACCAGTGACCGGACAGGGAGCACAGATACGCAGTATTTT
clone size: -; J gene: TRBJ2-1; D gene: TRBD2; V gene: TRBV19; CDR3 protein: CASSIVASGVYNEQFF; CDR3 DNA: TGTGCCAGTAGTATAGTGGCTAGCGGGGTATACAATGAGCAGTTCTTC
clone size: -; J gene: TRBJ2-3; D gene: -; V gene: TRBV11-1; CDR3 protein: CVSSLGRQATDTQYF; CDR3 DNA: TGTGTCAGCAGCTTAGGGAGACAGGCCACAGATACGCAGTATTTT
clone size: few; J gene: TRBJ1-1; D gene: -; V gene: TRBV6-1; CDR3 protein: CASSYPQMNTEAFF; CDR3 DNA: TGTGCCAGCAGTTATCCCCAAATGAACACTGAAGCTTTCTTT
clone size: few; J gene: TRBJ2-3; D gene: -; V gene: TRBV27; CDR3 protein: CASSISILGPSTDTQYF; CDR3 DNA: TGTGCCAGCAGCATTTCTATCTTGGGGCCCAGCACAGATACGCAGTATTTT
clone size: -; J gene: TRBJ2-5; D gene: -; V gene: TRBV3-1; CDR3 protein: CASSALDVRTQYF; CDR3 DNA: TGCGCCAGCAGCGCCCTCGACGTGCGGACCCAGTACTTC
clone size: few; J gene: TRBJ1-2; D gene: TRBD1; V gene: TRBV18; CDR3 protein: CASSSTGDGGYTF; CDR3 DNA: TGTGCCAGCTCATCAACAGGGGACGGCGGCTACACCTTC
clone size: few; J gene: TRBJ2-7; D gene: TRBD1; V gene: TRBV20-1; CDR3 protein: CSASVTGSFGQYF; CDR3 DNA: TGCAGTGCTAGCGTGACAGGGTCATTCGGGCAGTACTTC
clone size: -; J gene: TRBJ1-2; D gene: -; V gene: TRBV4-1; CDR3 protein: CASSQEQVANYGYTF; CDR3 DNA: TGCGCCAGCAGCCAAGAACAGGTAGCTAACTATGGCTACACCTTC
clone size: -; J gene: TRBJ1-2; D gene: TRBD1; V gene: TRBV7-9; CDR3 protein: CASSLRDRVHYGCTF; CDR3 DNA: TGTGCCAGCAGCTTAAGGGACAGGGTCCACTATGGCTGCACCTTC
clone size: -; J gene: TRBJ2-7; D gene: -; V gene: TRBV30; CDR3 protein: CALGRGPYEQYF; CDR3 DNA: TGTGCCTTAGGGAGGGGGCCCTACGAGCAGTACTTC
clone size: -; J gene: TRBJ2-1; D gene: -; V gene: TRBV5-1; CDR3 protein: CASTPGGFTYNEQFF; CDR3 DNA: TGCGCCAGCACCCCCGGCGGGTTTACTTACAATGAGCAGTTCTTC
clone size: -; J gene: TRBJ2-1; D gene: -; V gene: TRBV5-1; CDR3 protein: CASSLGNLNEQFF; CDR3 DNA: TGCGCCAGCAGCTTGGGAAATTTAAATGAGCAGTTCTTC
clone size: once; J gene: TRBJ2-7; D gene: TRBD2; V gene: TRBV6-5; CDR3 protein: CASSYALGEGLYNEQYF; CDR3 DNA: TGTGCCAGCAGTTACGCTTTGGGGGAGGGCCTCTACAATGAGCAGTACTTC
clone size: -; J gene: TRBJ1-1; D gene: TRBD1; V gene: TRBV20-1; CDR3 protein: CSARNRGIDTEAFF; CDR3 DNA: TGCAGTGCTCGAAACAGGGGGATCGACACTGAAGCTTTCTTT
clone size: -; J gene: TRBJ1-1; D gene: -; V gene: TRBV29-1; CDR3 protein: CSVAIQVNTEAFF; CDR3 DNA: TGCAGCGTTGCCATCCAGGTGAACACTGAAGCTTTCTTT
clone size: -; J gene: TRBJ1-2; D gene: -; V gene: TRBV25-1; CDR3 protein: CASSDGGTVSNYGYTF; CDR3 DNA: TGTGCCAGCAGTGACGGCGGGACCGTTTCTAACTATGGCTACACCTTC
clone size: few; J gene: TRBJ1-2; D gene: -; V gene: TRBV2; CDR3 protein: CASMKDKLGNYGYTF; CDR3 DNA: TGTGCCAGCATGAAAGACAAACTTGGGAACTATGGCTACACCTTC
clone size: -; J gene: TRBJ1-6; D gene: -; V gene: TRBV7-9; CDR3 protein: CASSLEGEVGSPLHF; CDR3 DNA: TGTGCCAGCAGCTTAGAAGGGGAAGTGGGTTCACCCCTCCACTTT
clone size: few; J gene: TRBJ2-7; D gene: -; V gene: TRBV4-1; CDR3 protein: CASSQVIAEAYEQYF; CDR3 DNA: TGCGCCAGCAGCCAAGTAATAGCGGAGGCCTACGAGCAGTACTTC
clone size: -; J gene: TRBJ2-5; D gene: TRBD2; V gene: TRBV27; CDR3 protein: CASRFTAGGGQETQYF; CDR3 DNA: TGTGCCAGCAGATTTACAGCGGGAGGGGGTCAAGAGACCCAGTACTTC